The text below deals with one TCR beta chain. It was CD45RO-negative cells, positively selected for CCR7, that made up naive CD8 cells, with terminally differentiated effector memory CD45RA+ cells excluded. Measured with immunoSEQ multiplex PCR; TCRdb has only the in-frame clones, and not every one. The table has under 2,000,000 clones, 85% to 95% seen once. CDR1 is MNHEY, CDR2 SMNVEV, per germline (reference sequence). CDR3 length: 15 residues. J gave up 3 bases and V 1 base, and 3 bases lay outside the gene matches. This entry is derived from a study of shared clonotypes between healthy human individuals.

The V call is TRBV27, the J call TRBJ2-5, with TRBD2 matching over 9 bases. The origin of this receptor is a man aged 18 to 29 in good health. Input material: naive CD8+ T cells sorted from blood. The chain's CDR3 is CASSLFGGGEETQYF. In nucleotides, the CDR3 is TGTGCCAGCAGTTTATTTGGCGGGGGGGAAGAGACCCAGTACTTC.